The text below deals with one TCR beta chain. This specimen belongs to a study of blood T cell repertoires in COVID-19. Overall study: The United States, Italy and Spain provided the acute and convalescent COVID-19 samples.

This CDR3 comprises 14 residues. Deletions cut 5 bases from V and 5 bases from J, with 16 bases between. Germline V gene data show CDR1 as MDHEN and CDR2 as SYDVKM. Those who participated ranged in age from roughly 18 to 89 years and resided in about two dozen US areas. Assignment of participants to cohorts was predicated upon participant-reported clinical history. The method was immunoSEQ multiplex PCR; TCRdb's version includes in-frame clones alone and lacks a portion of them. The sample consists of hundreds of thousands of clones, approximately 91% of them appearing once. The gene calls are TRBV28 and TRBJ2-7, with D possibly matching TRBD2 (6 bases). The sequenced sample was PBMCs or T cells enriched from blood (not recorded which). The source of this sequence is a woman between 35 and 50 years old who had recovered from COVID-19. CDR3 region: CASSPRDSQNEQYF. In DNA, the CDR3 is TGTGCCAGCAGTCCCCGGGACTCACAGAACGAGCAGTACTTC. Drawing the rest from reference TRBV28 and TRBJ2-7, the complete variable domain is DVKVTQSSRYLVKRTGEKVFLECVQDMDHENMFWYRQDPGLGLRLIYFSYDVKMKEKGDIPEGYSVSREKKERFSLILESASTNQTSMYLCASSPRDSQNEQYFGPGTRLTVT.